This TCR beta chain emerged from a study of T cells after yellow fever vaccination. This clonotype was seen ten or more times. TCRdb recomputed calls from the 5' RACE reads with MiXCR, one row per CDR3 protein. The sample lists 110,000 to 150,000 distinct CDR3 sequences, less than 8.5% occurring once. The specimen comprised CD4+ T cells sorted from PBMCs, sampled 10 days after the yellow fever booster vaccination. This clonotype originated in a man under 40 who received the YFV17D yellow fever vaccine.

The CDR3 here is CAGKDSSSPLHF. Written as DNA, the CDR3 is TGTGCCGGAAAGGACAGCAGTTCACCCCTCCACTTT. J is TRBJ1-6 and V is TRBV6-6; TRBD1 is a possible D gene (6 bases). CDR3 size: 12 residues. CDR1 is MNHNY and CDR2 is SVGAGI in the germline V gene (reference sequence). Trimming removed 11 bases from V and 9 bases from J, with 14 bases in between.